This T cell receptor beta chain was observed in a study of blood T cell repertoires in COVID-19. About the study: Collection of acute and convalescent COVID-19 samples took place in the United States, Italy and Spain.

Profiling relied on immunoSEQ multiplex PCR, and the TCRdb table lists in-frame clones only, not all of them. The data contain 40,000 to 50,000 clones, roughly 85% of them singletons. This CDR3 spans 13 amino acids. V was shortened by 4 bases and J by 5 bases, with 11 bases between the two germline ends. The V gene's germline CDR1 is SQVTM and CDR2 ANQGSEA. This clonotype was sampled from a human donor in a cohort sampled during active COVID-19. The donor label of this sample is uncertain. The chain is built from TRBV29-1 and TRBJ1-4; the D is unclear. Sample: peripheral blood. Here the CDR3 reads CSVAWQRNEKLFF. CDR3 nucleotides: TGCAGCGTTGCGTGGCAGAGGAATGAAAAACTGTTTTTT. The entire variable domain, with the rest obtained from reference TRBV29-1 and TRBJ1-4, is as follows: SAVISQKPSRDICQRGTSLTIQCQVDSQVTMMFWYRQQPGQSLTLIATANQGSEATYESGFVIDKFPISRPNLTFSTLTVSNMSPEDSSIYLCSVAWQRNEKLFFGSGTQLSVL.